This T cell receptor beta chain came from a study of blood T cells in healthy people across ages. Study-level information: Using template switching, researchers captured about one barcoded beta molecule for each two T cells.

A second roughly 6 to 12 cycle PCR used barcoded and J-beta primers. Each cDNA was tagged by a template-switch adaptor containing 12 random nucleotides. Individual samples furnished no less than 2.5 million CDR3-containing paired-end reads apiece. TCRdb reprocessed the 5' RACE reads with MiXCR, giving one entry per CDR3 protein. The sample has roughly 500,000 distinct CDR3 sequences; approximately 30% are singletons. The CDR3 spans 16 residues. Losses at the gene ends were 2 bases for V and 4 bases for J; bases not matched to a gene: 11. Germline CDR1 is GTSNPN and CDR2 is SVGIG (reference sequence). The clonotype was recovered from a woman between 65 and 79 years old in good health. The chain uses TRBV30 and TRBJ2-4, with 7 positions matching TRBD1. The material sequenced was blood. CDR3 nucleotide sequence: TGTGCCTGGAGTCCCTCGGACAGGACGTTTAAAAACATTCAGTACTTC. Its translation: CAWSPSDRTFKNIQYF.